This T cell receptor (beta chain) was recorded in a study of cytomegalovirus exposure and HLA in healthy donors. CDR3 size: 15 residues. Trimming cost V 3 bases and J 0 bases; bases outside gene matches: 5. CDR1 is MGHRA and CDR2 is YSYEKL in the germline V gene. This clone was seen more than once but under ten times. The study ran its PCR with 60 Vbeta and 13 Jbeta primers. Repertoires were generated with immunoSEQ multiplex PCR, while TCRdb's copy carries only in-frame clones and drops some. Altogether under 170,000 clones are present, around 79% being singletons, with the ten largest covering about 3.7%.

The sequence derives from a human donor in good health. The chain joins TRBV4-1 to TRBJ2-7, with 7 bases matching TRBD1. The sample comprised PBMCs. The CDR3 spells CASSHEGAVSYEQYF. The CDR3 DNA is TGCGCCAGCAGCCATGAGGGGGCGGTCTCCTACGAGCAGTACTTC.